This T cell receptor (beta chain) was identified in a study of T cells in Graves' hyperthyroidism and ophthalmopathy. More than 9.5 ml fresh peripheral blood yielded the PBMCs. CDR3 length equals 14 residues. V shed 7 bases and J 3 bases; nucleotides not matched to a gene: 9. Germline-derived CDR1 and CDR2 are SQVTM and ANQGSEA. Findings and caveats of the study: Most thyroid-expanded clonotypes above 0.001 were also found in blood.

This clonotype appeared a few times. The antigen is undetermined. RNA transcripts were the template for amplifying TCR beta CDR3 regions. TCR CDR3 regions were first amplified by RT-PCR with HTBI primers. Via MiXCR, TCRdb re-called the multiplex PCR reads, giving one row per CDR3 protein. The table shows about 260,000 distinct CDR3 sequences, with about 20% occurring only once. Sequencing used blood. The TCR originated in a man aged 25-45 years with Graves' ophthalmopathy. The chain employs TRBV29-1 and TRBJ2-1; TRBD2 matches at 7 bases. For the CDR3, the DNA is TGCAGCGGGCTCCCTAGCGGCCTCTACAATGAGCAGTTCTTC. Amino acid sequence: CSGLPSGLYNEQFF.